This TCR beta chain was recovered during a study of T cells in Graves' hyperthyroidism and ophthalmopathy. RNA transcripts provided the source from which TCR beta CDR3 regions were amplified. HTBI primers were used for first-round RT-PCR of the TCR CDR3. TCRdb ran MiXCR on the multiplex PCR reads and lists one entry per CDR3 protein. This table holds about 560,000 distinct CDR3 sequences, 15% to 17% found once. Per germline, CDR1 SGHRS and CDR2 YFSETQ. The CDR3 consists of 22 residues. The trim removed 0 bases at V and 2 bases at J, leaving 22 bases unmatched. The source of this sequence is a woman aged 25 to 39 with Graves' hyperthyroidism. Sequencing used blood. The rearrangement links TRBV5-1 to TRBJ2-5, with 10 positions matching TRBD2. The CDR3 loop is CASSLVAYQREGTGFRQETQYF. The CDR3, as DNA: TGCGCCAGCAGCTTGGTGGCCTATCAGCGGGAGGGGACGGGCTTTCGGCAAGAGACCCAGTACTTC.